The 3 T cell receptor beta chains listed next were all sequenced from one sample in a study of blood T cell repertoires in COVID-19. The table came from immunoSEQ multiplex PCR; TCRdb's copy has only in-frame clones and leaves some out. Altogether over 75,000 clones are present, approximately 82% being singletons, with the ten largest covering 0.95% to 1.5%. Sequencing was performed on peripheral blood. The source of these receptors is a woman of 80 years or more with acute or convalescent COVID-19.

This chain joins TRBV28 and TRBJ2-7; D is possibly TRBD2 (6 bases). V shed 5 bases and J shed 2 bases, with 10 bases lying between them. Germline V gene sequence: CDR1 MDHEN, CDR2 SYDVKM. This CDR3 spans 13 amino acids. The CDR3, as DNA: TGTGCCAGCAGTACGGGACTTCCCTACGAGCAGTACTTC. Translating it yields CASSTGLPYEQYF. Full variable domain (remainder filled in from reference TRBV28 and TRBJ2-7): DVKVTQSSRYLVKRTGEKVFLECVQDMDHENMFWYRQDPGLGLRLIYFSYDVKMKEKGDIPEGYSVSREKKERFSLILESASTNQTSMYLCASSTGLPYEQYFGPGTRLTVT.

The CDR3 nucleotides read TGTGCCAGCAGTTCAGGGGCCTCTGGAAACACCATATATTTT. Protein sequence: CASSSGASGNTIYF. V is TRBV28 and J is TRBJ1-3, with a weak D call TRBD1 (6 bases). CDR1 and CDR2 (germline): MDHEN, SYDVKM. The CDR3 extends over 14 amino acids. The V and J ends lost 4 bases and 0 bases respectively, with 7 bases between them.

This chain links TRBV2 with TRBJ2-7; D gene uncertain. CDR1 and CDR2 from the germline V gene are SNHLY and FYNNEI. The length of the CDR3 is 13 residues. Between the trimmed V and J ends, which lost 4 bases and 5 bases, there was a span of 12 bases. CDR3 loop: CASSGDIPDEQYF. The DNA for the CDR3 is TGTGCCAGCAGTGGCGACATTCCCGACGAGCAGTACTTC.